This T cell receptor (beta chain) was identified during a study of lymphopenia after photon versus proton radiotherapy. Study-wide results and caveats: Better survival with proton therapy was suggested as possible, not demonstrated.

Concerning this clone: Its antigen is unknown.

This CDR3 is 12 amino acids long. With 7 bases removed from V and 8 bases from J, the gap between germline ends came to 15 bases. CDR1 and CDR2 (germline): SQVTM, ANQGSEA. This table comes from immunoSEQ multiplex PCR, and its TCRdb copy is limited to in-frame clones, with some not included. Of about 20,000 clones listed, about 89% were seen once; the top ten hold more than 9.5%. Specimen: peripheral blood, collected from a patient treated with proton-based radiotherapy. This TCR was sampled from an elderly man with esophageal cancer. The rearrangement uses TRBV29-1 and TRBJ2-1; either TRBD1 or TRBD2 may supply D (7 bases each). CDR3: CSAGGGSDEQFF. CDR3 in DNA: TGCAGCGCAGGGGGGGGAAGCGATGAGCAGTTCTTC.